This entry is about one T cell receptor beta chain. The target antigen is unknown. Other DNA sequences in this specimen translate into the identical CDR3. The data stem from a study of cytomegalovirus exposure and HLA in healthy donors. Study as a whole: Some 91 million unique TCRs from HLA-typed donors were held in an early release of data. Study results and limitations: Productive rates of about 90% or about 30% were seen for most TCR beta V segments in an earlier analysis. TCR beta chain V- and J-gene trimming was linked, in a later analysis, to a missense variant in DCLRE1C.

The PCR contained 60 Vbeta and 13 Jbeta primers. Only in-frame clones appear in the TCRdb table, and some are missing; sequencing was by immunoSEQ multiplex PCR. Among about 140,000 clones listed, 75% to 80% were seen once. The V segment lost 3 bases and the J segment 7 bases; nucleotides outside the gene matches: 3. CDR1 and CDR2 (germline): SNHLY, FYNNEI. This CDR3 has 15 amino acids. The TCR comes from a man aged 18 to 35 in good health and CMV-seronegative. This chain uses TRBV2 with TRBJ1-6; 10 bases match TRBD1. Sequenced input: PBMCs. The CDR3 reads CASSELGQGNSPLHF. The CDR3 DNA sequence: TGTGCCAGCAGTGAGTTGGGACAGGGGAATTCACCCCTCCACTTT.